Detailed here is one T cell receptor (beta chain). Generated by immunoSEQ multiplex PCR, the TCRdb table keeps only in-frame clones and is missing some. The table lists 30,000 to 40,000 clones, around 84% of them singletons. This sample is drawn from a study of blood T cell repertoires in COVID-19. The wider study: Sources were T cells, B-cell-depleted T cells, or PBMCs; the material itself was cDNA or gDNA.

Trimming at V came to 5 bases and at J to 8 bases, leaving 6 bases not matched to a gene. The CDR3 runs 14 residues. Germline V gene lookup returns CDR1 SGHTA and CDR2 FQGNSA. This chain uses TRBV7-2 with TRBJ1-6; TRBD1 matches at 7 bases. Input material: peripheral blood. The receptor was isolated from a human donor in a cohort sampled during active COVID-19. CDR3 DNA: TGTGCCAGCAGCCCACAGGGGTCCCATTCACCCCTCCACTTT. It specifies CASSPQGSHSPLHF.